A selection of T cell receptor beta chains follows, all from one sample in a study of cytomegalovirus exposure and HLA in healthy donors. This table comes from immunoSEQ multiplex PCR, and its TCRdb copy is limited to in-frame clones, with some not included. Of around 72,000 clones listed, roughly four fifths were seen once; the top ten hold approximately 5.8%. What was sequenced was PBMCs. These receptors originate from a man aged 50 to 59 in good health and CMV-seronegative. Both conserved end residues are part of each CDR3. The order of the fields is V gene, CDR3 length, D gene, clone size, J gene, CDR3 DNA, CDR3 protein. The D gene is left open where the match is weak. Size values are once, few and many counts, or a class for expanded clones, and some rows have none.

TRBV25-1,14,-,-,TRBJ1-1,TGTGCCAGCAGTTTTGACGGGGTGAACACTGAAGCTTTCTTT,CASSFDGVNTEAFF
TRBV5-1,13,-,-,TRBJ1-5,TGCGCCAGCAGCCCGGACAGAAATCAGCCCCAGCATTTT,CASSPDRNQPQHF
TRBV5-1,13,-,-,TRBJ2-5,TGCGCCAGCACCAGGGGATGGGGAGAGACCCAGTACTTC,CASTRGWGETQYF
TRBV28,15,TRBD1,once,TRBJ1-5,TGTGCCAGCAGCCCCATCGACAGGGACGAACAGCCCCAGCATTTT,CASSPIDRDEQPQHF
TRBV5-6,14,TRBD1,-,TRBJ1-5,TGTGCCAGCAGCTTCGTCGGGACAGAAGGGCCCCAGCATTTT,CASSFVGTEGPQHF
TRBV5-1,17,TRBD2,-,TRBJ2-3,TGCGCCAGCAGCTTGGAACTAGCGGGGGGGCCAATAGATACGCAGTATTTT,CASSLELAGGPIDTQYF
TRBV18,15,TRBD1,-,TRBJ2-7,TGTGCCAGCTCACCCCACAGGGGTGTATCCTACGAGCAGTACTTC,CASSPHRGVSYEQYF
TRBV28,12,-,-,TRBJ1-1,TGTGCCAGCAGTTCAATTGACACTGAAGCTTTCTTT,CASSSIDTEAFF
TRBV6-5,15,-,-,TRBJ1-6,TGTGCCAGCAGCCTATCGGACAGCTATAATTCACCCCTCCACTTT,CASSLSDSYNSPLHF
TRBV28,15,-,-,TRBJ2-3,TGTGCCAGCAGAGAAGGGGGGGGGAGCACAGATACGCAGTATTTT,CASREGGGSTDTQYF
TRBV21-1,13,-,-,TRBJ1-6,TGTGCCAGCATGGACAGGGTGTATTCACCCCTCCACTTT,CASMDRVYSPLHF
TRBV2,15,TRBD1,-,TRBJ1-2,TGTGCCAGCAGGTTACAGGGGTTCCTTAACTATGGCTACACCTTC,CASRLQGFLNYGYTF
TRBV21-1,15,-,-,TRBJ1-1,TGTGCCAGCAGCAAAAGGTACAACAGGGCTACTGAAGCTTTCTTT,CASSKRYNRATEAFF
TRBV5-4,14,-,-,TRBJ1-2,TGTGCCAGCAGCCCGGGGGGGGCCCAAACAAACTACACCTTC,CASSPGGAQTNYTF
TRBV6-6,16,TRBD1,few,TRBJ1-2,TGTGCCAGCAGTTACGCCCCCCCCCAGGGGGTAGAAGGCTACACCTTC,CASSYAPPQGVEGYTF
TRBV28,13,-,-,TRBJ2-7,TGTGCCAGGCCGGGCCCCGGACTCTACGAGCAGTACTTC,CARPGPGLYEQYF
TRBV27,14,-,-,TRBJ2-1,TGTGCCAGCAGTTATGGACAGAATCACAATGAGCAGTTCTTC,CASSYGQNHNEQFF
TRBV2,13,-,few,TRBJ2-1,TGTGCCAGCAGTCCCAATAGGCGGGTTGAGCAGTTCTTC,CASSPNRRVEQFF
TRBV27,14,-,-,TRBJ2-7,TGTGCCAGCAGTTTGCGCAGGGATCTTGGCGAGCAGTACTTC,CASSLRRDLGEQYF
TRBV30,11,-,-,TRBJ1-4,TGTGCCTGGAGTCAGGTTGAAAAACTGTTTTTT,CAWSQVEKLFF
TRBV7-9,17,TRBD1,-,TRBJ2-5,TGTGCCAGCAGCGCTATCATGGGGACAGGGGGAAGAGAGACCCAGTACTTC,CASSAIMGTGGRETQYF
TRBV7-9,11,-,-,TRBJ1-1,TGTGCCAGCAGCTTCGGTCCTGAAGCTTTCTTT,CASSFGPEAFF
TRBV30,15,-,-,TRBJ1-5,TGTGCCTGGAGTGTTACGGACTCGGGCAATCAGCCCCAGCATTTT,CAWSVTDSGNQPQHF
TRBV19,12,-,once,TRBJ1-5,TGTGCCAGTAGTATCGGGGGTGACTCCCAGCATTTT,CASSIGGDSQHF
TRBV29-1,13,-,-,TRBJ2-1,TGCAGCGTTCCAAAGTCAGGGGCCAATGAGCAGTTCTTC,CSVPKSGANEQFF
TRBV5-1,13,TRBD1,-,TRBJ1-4,TGCGCCAGCAGGGACAGGAGTAATGAAAAACTGTTTTTT,CASRDRSNEKLFF
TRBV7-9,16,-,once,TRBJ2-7,TGTGCCAGCAGTCTCCCACGGGGAAGGCTTTCCTACGAGCAGTACTTC,CASSLPRGRLSYEQYF
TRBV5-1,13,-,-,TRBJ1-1,TGCGCCAGCAGCTTTCCCGGTTTCACTGAAGCTTTCTTT,CASSFPGFTEAFF
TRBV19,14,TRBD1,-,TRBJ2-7,TGTGCCAGTAGTTCGTGGGACAGGGGGCGCGAGCAGTACTTC,CASSSWDRGREQYF
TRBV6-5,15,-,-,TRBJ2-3,TGTGCCAGCAGCTGGGACTCTAGAGCCACAGATACGCAGTATTTT,CASSWDSRATDTQYF
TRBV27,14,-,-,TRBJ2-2,TGTGCCAGCAGTTTATCCGGTATAGTCGGGGAGCTGTTTTTT,CASSLSGIVGELFF
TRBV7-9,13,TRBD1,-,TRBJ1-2,TGTGCCAGCAGCCGCGACAGGGTTTATGGCTACACCTTC,CASSRDRVYGYTF
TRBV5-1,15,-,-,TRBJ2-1,TGCGCCAGCAGCTTGGGGCCTGCCGGGGACAATGAGCAGTTCTTC,CASSLGPAGDNEQFF
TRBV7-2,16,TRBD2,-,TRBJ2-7,TGTGCCAGCAGCTTAGCCCCTCTGAGCGGGAGGTACGAGCAGTACTTC,CASSLAPLSGRYEQYF
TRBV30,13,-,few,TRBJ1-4,TGTGCCTGGAGACAGCCAACTAATGAAAAACTGTTTTTT,CAWRQPTNEKLFF
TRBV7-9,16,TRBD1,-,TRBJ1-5,TGTGCCAGCAGCTTAGGGCAGGGGGCAGGTGGGCAGCCCCAGCATTTT,CASSLGQGAGGQPQHF
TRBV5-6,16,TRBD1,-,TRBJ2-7,TGTGCCAGCAGCTTGGCAGGGACAGGGAGCTCCTACGAGCAGTACTTC,CASSLAGTGSSYEQYF
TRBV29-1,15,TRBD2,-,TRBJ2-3,TGCAGCGCTTCAGTGCGGGAGGGCGGCACAGATACGCAGTATTTT,CSASVREGGTDTQYF
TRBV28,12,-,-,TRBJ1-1,TGTGCCAGCAGTTTAAGCGTCAGCGAAGCTTTCTTT,CASSLSVSEAFF
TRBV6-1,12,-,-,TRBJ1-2,TGTGCCAGAACGGGCAGGACAGTTGGCTACACCTTC,CARTGRTVGYTF
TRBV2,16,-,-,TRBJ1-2,TGTGCCAGCAGTGAAGGTTCCGACAGGAGCGTTTATGGCTACACCTTC,CASSEGSDRSVYGYTF
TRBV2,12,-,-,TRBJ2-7,TGTGCCAGCACAGGATCTCCCTACGAGCAGTACTTC,CASTGSPYEQYF
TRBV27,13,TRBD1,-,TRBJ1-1,TGTGCCAGCTGGAAAGGACAGGGCCGTGAAGCTTTCTTT,CASWKGQGREAFF